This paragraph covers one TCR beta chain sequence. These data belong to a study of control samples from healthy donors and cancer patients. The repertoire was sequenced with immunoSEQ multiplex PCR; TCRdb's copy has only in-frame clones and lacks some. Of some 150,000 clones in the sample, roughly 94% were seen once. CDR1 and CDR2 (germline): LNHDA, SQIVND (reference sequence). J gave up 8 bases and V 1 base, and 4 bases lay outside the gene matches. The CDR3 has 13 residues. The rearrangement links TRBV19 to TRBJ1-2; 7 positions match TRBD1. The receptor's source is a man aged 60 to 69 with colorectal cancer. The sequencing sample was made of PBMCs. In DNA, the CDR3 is TGTGCCAGTAGTATAGGACAGGGTGGCGGCTACACCTTC. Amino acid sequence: CASSIGQGGGYTF.